The entry below gives a single T cell receptor beta chain sequence along with its context. Antigen: not known. Authors' data handling: Filtering differed, since immunoSEQ gave only junction sequences and no quality scores. Clones were read by immunoSEQ multiplex PCR, and TCRdb kept only the in-frame ones, dropping some. V, J and clone size are taken as reported in that table, and D and trimming were inferred from the DNA itself. The sample holds approximately 720,000 clones, approximately 75% seen once. These data are taken from a study of shared clonotypes between healthy human individuals. Study-level points and caveats: The generation probabilities recorded for non-shared clonotypes fell below those of clonotypes shared by all four donors.

All donors were Caucasian adults living in Nashville, Tennessee. CD4+ cell separation produced CD45RA+ naive and CD45RA-negative memory subsets. This receptor was obtained from a woman aged 25 to 39 in good health. Sequenced material: memory CD4+ T cells sorted from blood. The subset: CD45RA-negative fraction.

The CDR3 bases are TGTGCCAGCAGCCCCCGGACGCGGGAGGGAACGCAGTACTTC. Residues: CASSPRTREGTQYF. The V gene is TRBV13, the J gene TRBJ2-7, with 9 bases that match TRBD2. The CDR3 is 14 amino acids. The germline gives CDR1 PRHDT, CDR2 FYEKMQ (reference sequence). V trimming: 5 bases; J trimming: 9 bases; junction bases outside the gene matches: 11.